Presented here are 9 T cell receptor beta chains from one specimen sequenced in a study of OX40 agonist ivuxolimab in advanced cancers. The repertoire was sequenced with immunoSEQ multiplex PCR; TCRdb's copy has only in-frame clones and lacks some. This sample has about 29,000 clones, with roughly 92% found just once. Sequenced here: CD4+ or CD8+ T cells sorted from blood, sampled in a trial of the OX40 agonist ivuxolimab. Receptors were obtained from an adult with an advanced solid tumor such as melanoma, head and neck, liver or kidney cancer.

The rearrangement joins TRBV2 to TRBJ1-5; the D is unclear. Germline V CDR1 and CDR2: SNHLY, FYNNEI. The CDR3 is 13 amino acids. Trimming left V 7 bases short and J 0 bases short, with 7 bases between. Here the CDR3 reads CASKGYSNQPQHF. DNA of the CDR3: TGTGCCAGCAAAGGTTATAGCAATCAGCCCCAGCATTTT.

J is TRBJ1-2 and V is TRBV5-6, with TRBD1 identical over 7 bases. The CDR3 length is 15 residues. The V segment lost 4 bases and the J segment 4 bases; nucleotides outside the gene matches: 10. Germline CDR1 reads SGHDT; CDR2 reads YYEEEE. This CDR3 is CASSGGDRGFYGYTF. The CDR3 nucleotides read TGTGCCAGCAGCGGGGGGGACAGAGGATTCTATGGCTACACCTTC.

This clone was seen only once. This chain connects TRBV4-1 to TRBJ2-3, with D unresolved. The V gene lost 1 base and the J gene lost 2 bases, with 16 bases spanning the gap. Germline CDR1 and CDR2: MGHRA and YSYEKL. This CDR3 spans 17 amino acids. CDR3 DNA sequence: TGCGCCAGCAGCCAAGTCGTGGTGTCCTGGGACACAGATACGCAGTATTTT. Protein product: CASSQVVVSWDTDTQYF.

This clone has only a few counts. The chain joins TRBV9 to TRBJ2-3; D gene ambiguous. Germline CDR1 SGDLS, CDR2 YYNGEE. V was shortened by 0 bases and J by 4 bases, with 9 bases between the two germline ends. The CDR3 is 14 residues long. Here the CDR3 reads CASSVGPGADTQYF. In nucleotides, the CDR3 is TGTGCCAGCAGCGTAGGGCCCGGTGCAGATACGCAGTATTTT.

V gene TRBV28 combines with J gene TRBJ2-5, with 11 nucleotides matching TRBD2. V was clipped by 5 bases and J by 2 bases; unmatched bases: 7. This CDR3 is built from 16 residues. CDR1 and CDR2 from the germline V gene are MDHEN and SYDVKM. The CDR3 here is CASSPGGLAAQETQYF. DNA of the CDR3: TGTGCCAGCAGTCCGGGGGGACTAGCGGCGCAAGAGACCCAGTACTTC.

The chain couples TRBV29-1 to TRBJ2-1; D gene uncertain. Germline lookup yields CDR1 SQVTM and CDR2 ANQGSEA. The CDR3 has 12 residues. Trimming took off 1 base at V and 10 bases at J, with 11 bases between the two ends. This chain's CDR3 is CSVEAPRHEQFF. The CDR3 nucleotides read TGCAGCGTTGAAGCCCCTCGACACGAGCAGTTCTTC.

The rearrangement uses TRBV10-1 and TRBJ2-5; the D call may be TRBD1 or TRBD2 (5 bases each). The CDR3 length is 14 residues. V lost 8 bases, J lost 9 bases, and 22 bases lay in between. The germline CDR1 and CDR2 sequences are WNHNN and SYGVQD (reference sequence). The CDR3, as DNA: TGCGCCAGCCTCAGTCTCAGGGACGGAAAGCCCCAGTACTTC. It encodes CASLSLRDGKPQYF.

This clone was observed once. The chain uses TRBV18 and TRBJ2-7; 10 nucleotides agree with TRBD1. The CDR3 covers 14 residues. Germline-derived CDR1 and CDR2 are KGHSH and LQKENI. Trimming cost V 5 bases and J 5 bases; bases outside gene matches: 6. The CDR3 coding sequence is TGTGCCAGCTCAGACAGGGGGCTAAGAGACGAGCAGTACTTC. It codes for CASSDRGLRDEQYF.

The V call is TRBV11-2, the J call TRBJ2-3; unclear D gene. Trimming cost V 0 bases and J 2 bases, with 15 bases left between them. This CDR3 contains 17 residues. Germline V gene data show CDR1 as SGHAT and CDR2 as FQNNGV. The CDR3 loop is CASSLDHTLGYTDTQYF. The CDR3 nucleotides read TGTGCCAGCAGCTTAGATCACACTTTAGGCTACACAGATACGCAGTATTTT.